This TCR beta chain was profiled in a study of PD-1 blockade in classical Hodgkin lymphoma. Germline assignment: CDR1 MNHEY and CDR2 SVGAGI. Trimming removed 7 bases at V and 1 base at J, with 10 bases between. This CDR3 contains 13 residues. Here immunoSEQ multiplex PCR was the method, and the copy in TCRdb shows in-frame clones only, minus some. Seen here are 20,000 to 25,000 clones, more than 60% observed once, and the top ten hold about 8%. Every patient experienced relapse after autologous stem cell transplantation, and brentuximab vedotin exposure varied. Study conclusions and caveats: Reported findings placed baseline TCR diversity lower in newly diagnosed patients (compared with healthy donors). Baseline diversity in complete responders resembled that of newly diagnosed patients. Significantly greater TCR diversity emerged by C4D1 in CD4+ cells but not CD8+ cells.

This clone was seen more than once but under ten times. The antigen is undetermined. This material consisted of peripheral blood mononuclear cells (PBMCs), taken before the second cycle of nivolumab. The chain is built from TRBV6-5 and TRBJ1-2; no reliable D call. This receptor was obtained from a human donor with classical Hodgkin lymphoma. This CDR3 reads CASTNAGNYGYTF. DNA for the CDR3: TGTGCCAGCACCAACGCGGGTAACTATGGCTACACCTTC.